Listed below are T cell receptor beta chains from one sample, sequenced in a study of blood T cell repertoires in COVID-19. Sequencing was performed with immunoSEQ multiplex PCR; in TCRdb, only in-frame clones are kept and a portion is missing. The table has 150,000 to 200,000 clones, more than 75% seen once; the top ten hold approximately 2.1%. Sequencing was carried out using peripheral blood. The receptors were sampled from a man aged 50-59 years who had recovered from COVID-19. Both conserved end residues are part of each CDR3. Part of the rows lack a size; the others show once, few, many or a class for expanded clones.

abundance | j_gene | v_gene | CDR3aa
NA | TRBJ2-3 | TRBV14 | CASRGQGTDTQYF
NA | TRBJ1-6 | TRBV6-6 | CASSEKQGGLNSPLHF
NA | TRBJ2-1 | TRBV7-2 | CASSLSGGSYNEQFF
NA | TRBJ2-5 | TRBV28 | CASSFPTSGGWRETQYF
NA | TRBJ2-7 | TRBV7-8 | CASSQAQNKQYF
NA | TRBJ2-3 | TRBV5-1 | CASSSGASSVTDTQYF
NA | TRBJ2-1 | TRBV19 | CASSIGRQGAIRQFF
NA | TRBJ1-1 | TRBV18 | CASSPQGGTEAFF
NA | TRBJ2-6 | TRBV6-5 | CASSYTVGANVLTF
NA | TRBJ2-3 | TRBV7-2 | CASSLVQGRTDTQYF
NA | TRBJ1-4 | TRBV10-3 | CATRTGGSEKLFF
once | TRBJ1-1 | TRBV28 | CASSTGRTEAFF
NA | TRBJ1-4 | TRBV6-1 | CASSEMARELFF
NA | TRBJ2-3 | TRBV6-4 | CATRGGGSDTQYF
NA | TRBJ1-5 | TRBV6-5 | CASSSTGGYNQPQHF
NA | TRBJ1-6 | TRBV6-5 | CASGDRVGNSPLHF
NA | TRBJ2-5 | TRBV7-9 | CASSYGTGQETQYF